This passage covers 31 T cell receptor beta chains from one sample sequenced in a study of shared clonotypes between healthy human individuals. Profiling relied on immunoSEQ multiplex PCR, and the TCRdb table lists in-frame clones only, not all of them. This sample has about 1.1 million clones, with 70% to 80% found just once. Input material: memory CD4+ T cells from PBMCs. Subset specified: CD45RA-negative fraction. These receptors came from a young man in good health. Some clones in this sample may be carry-over from other donors' samples.

The chain employs TRBV5-4 and TRBJ2-5; no clear D. The CDR3 is made up of 14 amino acids. Germline V lookup: CDR1 SGHNT, CDR2 YYREEE (reference sequence). V was shortened by 3 bases and J by 1 base, with 10 bases between the two germline ends. For the CDR3, the DNA is TGTGCCAGCAGCTCCGGACCACTCCAAGAGACCCAGTACTTC. It is translated as CASSSGPLQETQYF. Drawing the rest from reference TRBV5-4 and TRBJ2-5, the complete variable domain is ETGVTQSPTHLIKTRGQQVTLRCSSQSGHNTVSWYQQALGQGPQFIFQYYREEENGRGNFPPRFSGLQFPNYSSELNVNALELDDSALYLCASSSGPLQETQYFGPGTRLLVL.

V usage is TRBV10-3 and J usage is TRBJ2-5, with TRBD1 matching over 8 bases. V dropped 6 bases and J dropped 4; count of bases not matched to a gene: 7. CDR1 and CDR2 (germline): ENHRY, SYGVKD. The CDR3 runs 14 residues. The CDR3 DNA sequence: TGTGCCATCAGAGGGGGGACAGGAGGAGAGACCCAGTACTTC. As protein: CAIRGGTGGETQYF.

The chain employs TRBV5-6 and TRBJ2-3; 11 nucleotides align to TRBD2. Germline V gene sequence: CDR1 SGHDT, CDR2 YYEEEE. The V and J ends lost 2 bases and 5 bases, in that order; junction bases with no gene match: 4. The CDR3 loop spans 15 amino acids. This chain's CDR3 is CASSLLAGVVDTQYF. CDR3 DNA sequence: TGTGCCAGCAGCTTACTAGCGGGAGTGGTAGATACGCAGTATTTT.

The chain joins TRBV11-3 to TRBJ2-3; TRBD2 matches at 10 bases. Per germline, CDR1 SGHNT and CDR2 YENEEA. After removal of 2 bases from V and 4 bases from J, the junction contained 3 bases not matched to a gene. The CDR3 is made up of 15 amino acids. CDR3 nucleotides: TGTGCCAGCAGCTTAAGTCTAGCGGGAGCAGATACGCAGTATTTT. Its translation: CASSLSLAGADTQYF.

J is TRBJ1-1 and V is TRBV5-1; D unclear. Germline CDR1 and CDR2: SGHRS and YFSETQ. This CDR3 region has 12 residues. Trimming left V 6 bases short and J 3 bases short, with 9 bases between. The CDR3: CASTSRDTEAFF. The CDR3 DNA sequence: TGCGCCAGCACCTCAAGGGACACTGAAGCTTTCTTT.

About this clone: The same CDR3 also results from other DNA sequences found in this sample. The chain recombines TRBV11-2 with TRBJ1-5, with D possibly TRBD1 on 6 matching bases. Germline V lookup: CDR1 SGHAT, CDR2 FQNNGV. The CDR3 covers 13 residues. Trimming stripped 3 bases from V and 5 bases from J, with 8 bases between. The CDR3 protein is CASSLTGDQPQHF. CDR3 bases: TGTGCCAGCAGCTTGACAGGAGATCAGCCCCAGCATTTT.

Only one count was recorded for this clone. V usage is TRBV18 and J usage is TRBJ2-1; D uncertain. V was pared by 5 bases and J by 1 base, with 12 bases between. The CDR3 is made up of 15 amino acids. Germline V gene lookup returns CDR1 KGHSH and CDR2 LQKENI. In nucleotides, the CDR3 is TGTGCCAGCTCATACTCACAGCAATCCTACAATGAGCAGTTCTTC. This encodes CASSYSQQSYNEQFF.

The chain uses TRBV5-8 and TRBJ2-6; D could derive from TRBD1 or TRBD2 (5 bases each). The V gene lost 4 bases and the J gene lost 0 bases, with 20 bases spanning the gap. The length of the CDR3 is 19 residues. Germline lookup yields CDR1 SGHTS and CDR2 YDEGEE. CDR3 sequence (DNA): TGTGCCAGCAGCGACTATGTGGGACCGACCTACTCTGGGGCCAACGTCCTGACTTTC. This gives the protein CASSDYVGPTYSGANVLTF.

This rearrangement joins TRBV13 to TRBJ1-2, with 9 bases identical to TRBD1. The germline V gene encodes CDR1 PRHDT and CDR2 FYEKMQ (reference sequence). This CDR3 is 16 amino acids long. Unmatched junction bases numbered 13, after V lost 4 bases and J lost 7 bases. This CDR3 reads CASSSTSQGARSGYTF. CDR3 nucleotides: TGTGCCAGCAGCTCTACGTCACAGGGGGCCCGGAGTGGCTACACCTTC. Looking up the rest from reference TRBV13 and TRBJ1-2 gives the full variable domain: AAGVIQSPRHLIKEKRETATLKCYPIPRHDTVYWYQQGPGQDPQFLISFYEKMQSDKGSIPDRFSAQQFSDYHSELNMSSLELGDSALYFCASSSTSQGARSGYTFGSGTRLTVV.

The V gene is TRBV25-1, the J gene TRBJ2-7; tentative D call: TRBD2 (5 bases). CDR1 and CDR2 (germline): MGHDK, SYGVNS. Trimming cost V 3 bases and J 3 bases, with 6 bases left between them. The length of the CDR3 is 12 residues. CDR3 DNA: TGTGCCAGCAGTGAGGGAGACTACGAGCAGTACTTC. This translates into CASSEGDYEQYF.

The CDR3 region has the DNA TGTGCCAGCAGTTTGGGGCCCGCAGAGACCCAGTACTTC. Translated: CASSLGPAETQYF. J is TRBJ2-5 and V is TRBV6-5, with a weak D call TRBD1 (5 bases). Trimming cost V 4 bases and J 4 bases, with 10 bases left between them. The CDR3 is 13 residues long. The germline V gene has CDR1 MNHEY and CDR2 SVGAGI.

V is TRBV7-2 and J is TRBJ1-3, with D unclear. Germline CDR1 is SGHTA and CDR2 is FQGNSA. This CDR3 contains 15 residues. Trimming took off 5 bases at V and 4 bases at J, with 15 bases between the two ends. This chain's CDR3 is CASSLVGGQGNTIYF. The CDR3, as DNA: TGTGCCAGCAGCCTAGTGGGCGGGCAAGGAAACACCATATATTTT.

V is TRBV7-7 and J is TRBJ2-2; perhaps TRBD1 as D (6 bases). The germline gives CDR1 SSHAT, CDR2 FNYEAQ (reference sequence). Trimming pared 5 bases from V and 0 bases from J, leaving 13 bases between. CDR3 length equals 16 residues. CDR3 residues: CASSHQQGSNTGELFF. The CDR3 nucleotides are TGTGCCAGCAGCCACCAACAGGGTTCGAACACCGGGGAGCTGTTTTTT.

The rearrangement links TRBV7-2 to TRBJ2-7, with D perhaps being TRBD1 or TRBD2 (7 bases each). Germline CDR1 is SGHTA and CDR2 is FQGNSA. This CDR3 spans 15 amino acids. V dropped 3 bases and J dropped 0 bases, with 12 bases sitting between them. The CDR3 loop is CASSLGGGGSYEQYF. CDR3 coding DNA: TGTGCCAGCAGCTTGGGAGGGGGCGGCTCCTACGAGCAGTACTTC.

V and J are TRBV4-2 and TRBJ2-2; D gene ambiguous. CDR3 length: 15 residues. The V gene's germline CDR1 is LGHNA and CDR2 YNFKEQ. Trimming took off 0 bases at V and 3 bases at J, with 8 bases between the two ends. CDR3 in DNA: TGTGCCAGCAGCCAAGATGATAGAGACACCGGGGAGCTGTTTTTT. This translates into CASSQDDRDTGELFF.

V gene TRBV5-1 combines with J gene TRBJ2-7; TRBD1 matches 8 bases. The CDR3 runs 14 residues. The V gene end was trimmed by 3 bases and the J gene end by 6 bases; junction bases not matched to a gene: 8. The germline V gene has CDR1 SGHRS and CDR2 YFSETQ. The CDR3 nucleotides are TGCGCCAGCAGCTACCTTGGACAGGGTGGCGAGCAGTACTTC. Translated, it gives CASSYLGQGGEQYF. The complete variable domain, with remaining parts taken from reference TRBV5-1 and TRBJ2-7, reads KAGVTQTPRYLIKTRGQQVTLSCSPISGHRSVSWYQQTPGQGLQFLFEYFSETQRNKGNFPGRFSGRQFSNSRSEMNVSTLELGDSALYLCASSYLGQGGEQYFGPGTRLTVT.

This clone is a singleton in its sample. The genes are TRBV4-2 and TRBJ2-1; 9 nucleotides agree with TRBD2. With V trimmed by 0 bases and J by 3 bases, 9 bases remained unmatched. The CDR3 loop spans 18 amino acids. Germline V gene sequence: CDR1 LGHNA, CDR2 YNFKEQ. DNA for the CDR3: TGTGCCAGCAGCCAAGACCCCCGTTCTAGCGGGAACTACAATGAGCAGTTCTTC. Its protein product is CASSQDPRSSGNYNEQFF.

Worth noting for this clone: A far bigger clonotype differs at one base, so this is likely a read error. The CDR3 here is CSARKRETQYF. Here the CDR3 DNA reads TGCAGTGCTAGAAAGAGAGAGACCCAGTACTTC. V is TRBV20-1 and J is TRBJ2-5, with D unresolved. V was pared by 2 bases and J by 4 bases, with 5 bases between. In germline, CDR1 is DFQATT, CDR2 SNEGSKA (reference sequence). The CDR3 sequence is 11 residues long.

This sequence joins TRBV2 and TRBJ1-5, with 8 bases fitting TRBD1. V lost 5 bases to trimming and J lost 8 bases; unmatched junction nucleotides: 2. The CDR3 contains 12 residues. Germline V gene data show CDR1 as SNHLY and CDR2 as FYNNEI. The CDR3 loop is CASSQQGEPQHF. For the CDR3, the DNA is TGTGCCAGCAGTCAACAGGGGGAGCCCCAGCATTTT.

Ten or more counts support this clone. The rearrangement joins TRBV7-2 to TRBJ2-2; the match to TRBD1 covers 9 bases. The V gene end was trimmed by 5 bases and the J gene end by 4 bases; junction bases not matched to a gene: 5. Germline V lookup: CDR1 SGHTA, CDR2 FQGNSA. The CDR3 loop spans 15 amino acids. CDR3 in DNA: TGTGCCAGCAGCCTTGGGACAGGGAGCACCGGGGAGCTGTTTTTT. Protein sequence: CASSLGTGSTGELFF.

Ten or more counts support this clone. Other DNA sequences in this sample translate to the same CDR3. The V and J genes are TRBV7-2 and TRBJ2-5, with D unclear. This CDR3 region has 12 residues. Germline CDR1 is SGHTA and CDR2 is FQGNSA. The germline V and J ends were trimmed by 5 bases and 5 bases, with 9 bases remaining between them. As DNA, the CDR3 is TGTGCCAGCAGCCCCCCGTGGGAGACCCAGTACTTC. This translates into CASSPPWETQYF.

The chain combines TRBV10-3 with TRBJ2-7, with 8 bases aligning to TRBD1. The germline CDR1 and CDR2 sequences are ENHRY and SYGVKD. Germline trimming cut 7 bases from V and 1 base from J; bases unmatched to any gene: 6. This CDR3 is built from 14 residues. The CDR3 DNA reads TGTGCCATCATGGAAGGGACAGGATCCTACGAGCAGTACTTC. It codes for CAIMEGTGSYEQYF.

The chain uses TRBV5-1 and TRBJ1-4; no definite D call. With 0 bases removed from V and 4 bases from J, the gap between germline ends came to 10 bases. CDR1 and CDR2 from the germline V gene are SGHRS and YFSETQ. The length of the CDR3 is 15 residues. CDR3 amino acids: CASSLAATHNEKLFF. CDR3 bases: TGCGCCAGCAGCTTGGCTGCCACCCATAATGAAAAACTGTTTTTT.

This clone was counted at least ten times. CDR3 bases: TGTGCCAGCAGCCCCCGGGACAGGGCCGCCGAGCAGTACTTC. Amino acids: CASSPRDRAAEQYF. The rearrangement joins TRBV9 to TRBJ2-7, with TRBD1 matching over 9 bases. The V segment lost 4 bases and the J segment 6 bases; nucleotides outside the gene matches: 8. This CDR3 has 14 amino acids. The germline V gene has CDR1 SGDLS and CDR2 YYNGEE.

This sequence joins TRBV6-6 and TRBJ2-2; D uncertain. The CDR3 contains 15 residues. V gave up 6 bases and J gave up 5 bases, with 16 bases separating them. Germline CDR1 MNHNY, CDR2 SVGAGI (reference sequence). The CDR3 nucleotides are TGTGCCAGCAGCCCCGGTGTTGCGGTAACCGGGGAGCTGTTTTTT. Translation: CASSPGVAVTGELFF.

V usage is TRBV28 and J usage is TRBJ1-1; no firm D call. Germline V gene data show CDR1 as MDHEN and CDR2 as SYDVKM. CDR3 length equals 15 residues. The ends were cut back, 2 bases at V and 11 bases at J, with 21 bases in the middle. The DNA for the CDR3 is TGTGCCAGCAGTTTAGAGCCCCGGCCACCGGGTCAGGCTTTCTTT. The encoded protein is CASSLEPRPPGQAFF.

The rearrangement uses TRBV6-5 and TRBJ1-5; D might be TRBD1 (6 bases). CDR1 and CDR2 from the germline V gene are MNHEY and SVGAGI. There are 15 residues in the CDR3. V was clipped by 0 bases and J by 6 bases, with 12 bases between them. The CDR3 region is CASSYSARGGQPQHF. The DNA of the CDR3 is TGTGCCAGCAGTTACTCTGCCAGGGGAGGTCAGCCCCAGCATTTT.

Details on this clone: Just one base apart from a much larger clone, this may be a read error. V usage is TRBV28 and J usage is TRBJ1-1; TRBD1 aligns across 8 bases. The CDR3 spans 13 residues. CDR1 is MDHEN, CDR2 SYDVKM, per germline. CDR3 bases: TGTGTCATCCAGACAGGGGAGTACACTGAAGCTTTCTTT. This gives the protein CVIQTGEYTEAFF.

The genes are TRBV5-1 and TRBJ2-1; 16 bases fit TRBD2. The germline V gene encodes CDR1 SGHRS and CDR2 YFSETQ. The junction had 11 bases not matched to a gene; V was cut back by 2 bases and J by 6 bases. This CDR3 is built from 19 residues. For the CDR3, the DNA is TGCGCCAGCAGCTTTCACGGGACTAGCGGGAGGGCAACCAGCAATGAGCAGTTCTTC. This encodes CASSFHGTSGRATSNEQFF. The full variable domain, its missing parts supplied by reference TRBV5-1 and TRBJ2-1, is KAGVTQTPRYLIKTRGQQVTLSCSPISGHRSVSWYQQTPGQGLQFLFEYFSETQRNKGNFPGRFSGRQFSNSRSEMNVSTLELGDSALYLCASSFHGTSGRATSNEQFFGPGTRLTVL.

The table lists this clone with a few counts. The same CDR3 can be traced to other DNA sequences in this sample. The rearrangement links TRBV7-2 to TRBJ1-1; D remains unclear. Trimming left V 5 bases short and J 2 bases short, with 12 bases between. The CDR3 is made up of 14 amino acids. The germline gives CDR1 SGHTA, CDR2 FQGNSA. This CDR3 reads CASSLVLGNTEAFF. The CDR3 DNA reads as TGTGCCAGCAGCCTAGTGCTAGGTAACACTGAAGCTTTCTTT.

The rearrangement links TRBV29-1 to TRBJ2-7, with D perhaps given as TRBD1 or TRBD2 (5 bases each). This CDR3 contains 10 residues. Trimming took off 8 bases at V and 5 bases at J, with 10 bases between the two ends. Germline CDR1 reads SQVTM; CDR2 reads ANQGSEA. CDR3 residues: CSFGDDEQYF. CDR3 bases: TGCAGCTTCGGGGACGACGAGCAGTACTTC.